This is a list of T cell receptor beta chains from one sample in a study of blood T cell repertoires in COVID-19. Clones were read by immunoSEQ multiplex PCR, and TCRdb kept only the in-frame ones, dropping some. This sample has 150,000 to 200,000 clones, with about 87% found just once. Sequenced sample: peripheral blood. These receptors originate from a man in his 60s with acute or convalescent COVID-19. Each CDR3 is given with its conserved first and last residue. A D gene is named only where the DNA matches it firmly. The size of a clone is reported for some rows only, either as once, few or many, or as a class for expanded clones.

TRBJ2-1,TRBD2,once,TRBV9,CASSVEFAGLAGVDEQFF,TGTGCCAGCAGCGTAGAATTTGCGGGACTAGCGGGAGTAGATGAGCAGTTCTTC
TRBJ2-3,-,-,TRBV27,CASSLETPGSTDTQYF,TGTGCCAGCAGTTTAGAAACCCCAGGGAGCACAGATACGCAGTATTTT
TRBJ1-4,TRBD1,few,TRBV7-9,CASSLRTGVNEKLFF,TGTGCCAGCAGCTTAAGGACAGGGGTTAATGAAAAACTGTTTTTT
TRBJ1-2,TRBD1,-,TRBV11-2,CASRPRQGASYGYTF,TGTGCCAGCAGACCTCGACAGGGGGCTTCCTATGGCTACACCTTC
TRBJ1-5,TRBD1,-,TRBV18,CASSPYTGGHQPQHF,TGTGCCAGCTCACCGTACACAGGGGGCCATCAGCCCCAGCATTTT
TRBJ2-6,TRBD1,-,TRBV5-1,CASRKTGTGANVLTF,TGCGCCAGCAGAAAGACAGGGACTGGGGCCAACGTCCTGACTTTC
TRBJ1-2,TRBD1,-,TRBV2,CASGTQGDGYTF,TGTGCCAGCGGTACACAGGGGGACGGCTACACCTTC
TRBJ1-2,-,-,TRBV12-3/TRBV12-4,CASSPGAVYGYTF,TGTGCCAGCAGTCCAGGGGCAGTCTATGGCTACACCTTC
TRBJ1-5,-,-,TRBV30,CAWSVPIRQPNQPQHF,TGTGCCTGGAGTGTACCGATCCGACAGCCTAATCAGCCCCAGCATTTT
TRBJ2-5,TRBD1,-,TRBV9,CASSPDPGTDQETQYF,TGTGCCAGCAGCCCCGACCCCGGGACAGACCAAGAGACCCAGTACTTC
TRBJ2-3,-,-,TRBV29-1,CSHTGSIDTDTQYF,TGCAGCCATACAGGGAGCATAGATACAGATACGCAGTATTTT
TRBJ1-5,-,once,TRBV30,CAWREAGGGNQPQHF,TGTGCCTGGAGAGAGGCAGGAGGAGGGAATCAGCCCCAGCATTTT
TRBJ2-7,TRBD1,few,TRBV5-6,CASSPGTGVYEQYF,TGTGCCAGCAGCCCCGGGACAGGGGTTTACGAGCAGTACTTC
TRBJ2-1,-,-,TRBV27,CASSLSAAALKDEQFF,TGTGCCAGCAGTTTATCGGCCGCGGCGCTTAAGGATGAGCAGTTCTTC
TRBJ2-1,TRBD2,-,TRBV30,CAWSQLAGNNEQFF,TGTGCCTGGAGCCAACTAGCGGGAAATAATGAGCAGTTCTTC
TRBJ1-1,TRBD1,-,TRBV5-5,CASTRQGANTEAFF,TGTGCCAGCACCAGACAGGGGGCGAACACTGAAGCTTTCTTT
TRBJ1-2,-,-,TRBV6-1,CASSEQIFYGYTF,TGTGCCAGCAGTGAACAGATTTTCTATGGCTACACCTTC
TRBJ1-1,-,-,TRBV7-8,CASSLPTGSTEAFF,TGTGCCAGCAGCTTACCTACAGGGTCGACTGAAGCTTTCTTT
TRBJ2-1,TRBD1,-,TRBV2,CASSETGTGSHNEQFF,TGTGCCAGCAGTGAGACCGGGACAGGGTCCCACAATGAGCAGTTCTTC
TRBJ2-1,-,-,TRBV7-3,CASSALNNEQFF,TGTGCCAGCAGCGCACTAAACAATGAGCAGTTCTTC
TRBJ2-1,-,-,TRBV7-2,CASSFRGDEQFF,TGTGCCAGCAGCTTCCGGGGAGATGAGCAGTTCTTC
TRBJ1-5,TRBD1,-,TRBV4-1,CASSPDRGLNQPQHF,TGCGCCAGCAGCCCAGACAGGGGGCTAAATCAGCCCCAGCATTTT
TRBJ2-7,-,-,TRBV24-1,CATSVPQASPNYEQYF,TGTGCCACCAGTGTCCCACAGGCATCCCCTAACTACGAGCAGTACTTC
TRBJ1-4,TRBD1,once,TRBV6-5,CASSQKGAQKLFF,TGTGCCAGCAGTCAGAAGGGGGCGCAAAAACTGTTTTTT
TRBJ1-2,TRBD1,-,TRBV6-5,CASSRGQGAGGYTF,TGTGCCAGCAGTCGGGGACAGGGGGCAGGTGGCTACACCTTC
TRBJ1-5,-,-,TRBV19,CASSMMMGGNQPQHF,TGTGCCAGTAGTATGATGATGGGCGGCAATCAGCCCCAGCATTTT
TRBJ1-3,TRBD1,-,TRBV18,CASSPGQDSDTIYF,TGTGCCAGCTCACCCGGACAGGACAGCGACACCATATATTTT
TRBJ2-5,-,few,TRBV9,CASSVDPEQETQYF,TGTGCCAGCAGCGTAGACCCGGAGCAAGAGACCCAGTACTTC
TRBJ2-1,-,-,TRBV21-1,CASSKMTPSLDLDEQFF,TGTGCCAGCAGCAAAATGACCCCTTCTCTCGACTTGGATGAGCAGTTCTTC
TRBJ1-2,TRBD1,-,TRBV6-5,CASRYDRESFYGYTF,TGTGCCAGCAGGTACGACAGGGAGTCCTTCTATGGCTACACCTTC
TRBJ1-6,-,-,TRBV5-1,CASSQWADRSYSPLHF,TGCGCCAGCAGCCAATGGGCCGATCGTAGTTATTCACCCCTCCACTTT